The 5 T cell receptor beta chains given below trace back to one sample, sequenced in a study of cytomegalovirus exposure and HLA in healthy donors. It was with 60 Vbeta and 13 Jbeta primers that the PCR ran. The protocol was immunoSEQ multiplex PCR, while the TCRdb copy is restricted to in-frame clones and leaves out a portion. The sample includes around 70,000 clones. The specimen was PBMCs. The receptors shown here come from a woman in her thirties or forties in good health and CMV-seropositive.

The chain joins TRBV29-1 to TRBJ1-1; TRBD1 is a possible D gene (5 bases). The germline CDR1 and CDR2 sequences are SQVTM and ANQGSEA. The CDR3 sequence is 12 residues long. Trimming took off 2 bases at V and 4 bases at J, with 8 bases between the two ends. The CDR3 DNA is TGCAGCGTTGAAAGACAGATCACTGAAGCTTTCTTT. Translating it yields CSVERQITEAFF.

The gene calls are TRBV10-2 and TRBJ1-2; 9 bases are shared with TRBD1. Unmatched junction bases numbered 3, after V lost 5 bases and J lost 5 bases. The V gene's germline CDR1 is WSHSY and CDR2 SAAADI. The CDR3 sequence is 13 residues long. In nucleotides, the CDR3 is TGCGCCAGCAGTCGGGGACAGGGTTATGGCTACACCTTC. It yields the protein CASSRGQGYGYTF.

V gene TRBV28 combines with J gene TRBJ1-2; 9 bases match TRBD1. V shed 4 bases and J 2 bases; nucleotides not matched to a gene: 8. The germline V gene has CDR1 MDHEN and CDR2 SYDVKM. The CDR3 is 16 amino acids. The CDR3 DNA follows: TGTGCCAGCAGTTCCCCGGGACAGGGTGGGAACTATGGCTACACCTTC. This encodes CASSSPGQGGNYGYTF.

This chain links TRBV6-6 with TRBJ2-3; possibly TRBD1 for D (5 bases). This CDR3 comprises 13 residues. Per the germline V gene, CDR1 is MNHNY and CDR2 is SVGAGI (reference sequence). V was clipped by 4 bases and J by 3 bases, with 8 bases between them. This CDR3 reads CASSSGFTDTQYF. CDR3 nucleotide sequence: TGTGCCAGCAGTTCAGGGTTTACAGATACGCAGTATTTT.

This chain links TRBV5-1 with TRBJ1-6, with D maybe TRBD1 (5 bases). Germline loops: CDR1 SGHRS, CDR2 YFSETQ. Trimming left V 6 bases short and J 10 bases short, with 20 bases between. This CDR3 region has 15 residues. DNA of the CDR3: TGCGCCAGCACCCTGGCCGGTCGGGGGAGGTCACCCCTCCACTTT. Translating gives CASTLAGRGRSPLHF. The full variable domain, with the rest looked up from reference TRBV5-1 and TRBJ1-6, is KAGVTQTPRYLIKTRGQQVTLSCSPISGHRSVSWYQQTPGQGLQFLFEYFSETQRNKGNFPGRFSGRQFSNSRSEMNVSTLELGDSALYLCASTLAGRGRSPLHFGNGTRLTVT.